This TCR beta chain was retrieved from a study of blood T cell repertoires in COVID-19. Across the study: Sites in the United States, Italy and Spain provided acute and convalescent COVID-19 samples.

V was cut by 5 bases and J by 7 bases, with 20 bases left in between. This CDR3 is 15 amino acids long. Germline values: CDR1 SEHNR, CDR2 FQNEAQ (reference sequence). Living in about two dozen US areas, the participants were between 18 and 89 years of age. Under the authors' procedure: From reference gene primer amplification, estimates of nucleated cell counts were derived. Produced via immunoSEQ multiplex PCR; TCRdb's table is partial and in-frame only. The V and J calls and clone size were taken over from that table, and D and trimming were inferred from the DNA. The sample consists of about 270,000 clones, roughly 85% of them appearing once.

The origin of this receptor is a woman between 45 and 60 years old with acute COVID-19. The chain couples TRBV7-9 to TRBJ1-2, with D maybe TRBD1 (6 bases). What was sequenced was PBMCs or T cells enriched from blood (not recorded which). The CDR3 sequence: CASSIDLTGFSGYTF. The CDR3 nucleotides are TGTGCCAGCAGCATCGACCTCACAGGGTTCTCTGGCTACACCTTC.